This T cell receptor beta chain was sequenced for a study of T-cell memory formation after mild COVID-19. Whole-study context: Most TCR clusters belonged to a single donor.

There are many counts of this clonotype. Its target is unknown. Germline V CDR1 and CDR2: LNHDA, SQIVND (reference sequence). CDR3 length: 16 residues. V gave up 5 bases and J gave up 3 bases, with 17 bases separating them. Each CDR3 protein is one row after TCRdb ran MiXCR on the 5' RACE reads. The table has under 300,000 distinct CDR3 sequences, roughly 15% seen once; the top ten hold about a fifth. Study-level points and caveats: Clones contracting over day 15 to 85 were CD4/CD8 balanced, with later expanders leaning CD4+.

Sequenced material: PBMCs or a T cell subset sorted from them (not recorded which). The V and J genes are TRBV19 and TRBJ1-5, with D perhaps TRBD1 (6 bases). The source is a man between 18 and 29 years old who had mild COVID-19 (a few samples of this study predate the infection). Cell type and time point are not known. The CDR3 coding sequence is TGTGCCAGTAGTCAAAGGGGTGGACAGATCAATCAGCCCCAGCATTTT. Its protein product is CASSQRGGQINQPQHF.